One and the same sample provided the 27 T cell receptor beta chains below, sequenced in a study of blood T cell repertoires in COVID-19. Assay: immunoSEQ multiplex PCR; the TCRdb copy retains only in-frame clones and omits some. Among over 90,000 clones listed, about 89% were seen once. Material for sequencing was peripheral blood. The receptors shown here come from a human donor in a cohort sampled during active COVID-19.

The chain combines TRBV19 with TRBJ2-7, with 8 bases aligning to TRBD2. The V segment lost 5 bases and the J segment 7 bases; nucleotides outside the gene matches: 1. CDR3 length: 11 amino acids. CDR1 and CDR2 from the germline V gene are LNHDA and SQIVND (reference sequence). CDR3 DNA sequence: TGTGCCAGTAGTTTAGCGGGGGAGCAGTACTTC. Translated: CASSLAGEQYF.

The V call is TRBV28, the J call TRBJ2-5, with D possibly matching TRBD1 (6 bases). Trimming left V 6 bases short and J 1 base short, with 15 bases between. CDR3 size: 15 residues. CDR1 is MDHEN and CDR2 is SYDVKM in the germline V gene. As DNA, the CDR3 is TGTGCCAGCAGATCCCTACAGGGCCCCCAAGAGACCCAGTACTTC. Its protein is CASRSLQGPQETQYF.

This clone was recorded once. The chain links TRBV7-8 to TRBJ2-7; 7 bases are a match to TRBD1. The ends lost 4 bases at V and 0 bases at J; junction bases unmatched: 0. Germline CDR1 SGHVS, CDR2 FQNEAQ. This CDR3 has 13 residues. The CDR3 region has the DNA TGTGCCAGCAGCTGGGACAGCTCCTACGAGCAGTACTTC. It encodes CASSWDSSYEQYF.

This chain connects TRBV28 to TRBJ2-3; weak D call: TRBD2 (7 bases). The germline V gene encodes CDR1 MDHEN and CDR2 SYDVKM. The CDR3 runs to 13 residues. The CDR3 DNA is TGTGCTGGGGGGGGCGCGGAGACAGATACGCAGTATTTT. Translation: CAGGGAETDTQYF.

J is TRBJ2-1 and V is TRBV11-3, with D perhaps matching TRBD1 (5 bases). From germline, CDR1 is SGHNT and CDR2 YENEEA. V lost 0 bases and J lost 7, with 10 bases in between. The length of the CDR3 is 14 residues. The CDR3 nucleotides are TGTGCCAGCAGCTTAGATGGGTGGACAAATGAGCAGTTCTTC. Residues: CASSLDGWTNEQFF.

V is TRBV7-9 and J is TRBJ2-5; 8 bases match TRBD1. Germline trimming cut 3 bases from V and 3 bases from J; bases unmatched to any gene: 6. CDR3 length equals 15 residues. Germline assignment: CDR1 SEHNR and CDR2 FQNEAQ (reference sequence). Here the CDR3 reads CASSFPDRAKETQYF. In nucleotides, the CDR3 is TGTGCCAGCAGCTTTCCGGACAGGGCCAAAGAGACCCAGTACTTC.

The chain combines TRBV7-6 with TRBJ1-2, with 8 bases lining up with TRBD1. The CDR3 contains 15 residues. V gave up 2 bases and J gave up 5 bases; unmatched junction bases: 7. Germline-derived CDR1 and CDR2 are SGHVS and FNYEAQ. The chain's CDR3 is CASSLSPGGAYGYTF. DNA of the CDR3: TGTGCCAGCAGCTTAAGCCCAGGGGGCGCGTATGGCTACACCTTC.

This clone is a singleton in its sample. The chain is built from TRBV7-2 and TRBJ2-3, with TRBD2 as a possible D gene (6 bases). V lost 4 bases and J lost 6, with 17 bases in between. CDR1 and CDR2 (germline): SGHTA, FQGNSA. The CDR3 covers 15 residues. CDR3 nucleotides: TGTGCCAGCAGCTCCCGAACCCGCGGGACCGATACGCAGTATTTT. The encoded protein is CASSSRTRGTDTQYF.

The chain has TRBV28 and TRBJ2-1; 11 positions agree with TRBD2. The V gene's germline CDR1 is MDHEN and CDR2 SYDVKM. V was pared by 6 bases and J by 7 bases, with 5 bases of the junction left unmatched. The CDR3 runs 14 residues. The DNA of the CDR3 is TGTGCCAGCAGGCTAGCGGGAGGATCAAATGAGCAGTTCTTC. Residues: CASRLAGGSNEQFF.

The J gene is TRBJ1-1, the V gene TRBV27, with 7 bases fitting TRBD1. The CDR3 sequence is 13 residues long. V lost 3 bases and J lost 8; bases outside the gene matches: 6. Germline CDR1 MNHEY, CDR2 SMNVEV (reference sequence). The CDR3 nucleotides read TGTGCCAGCAGTTTGTTGGGACAGCAAGAAGCTTTCTTT. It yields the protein CASSLLGQQEAFF.

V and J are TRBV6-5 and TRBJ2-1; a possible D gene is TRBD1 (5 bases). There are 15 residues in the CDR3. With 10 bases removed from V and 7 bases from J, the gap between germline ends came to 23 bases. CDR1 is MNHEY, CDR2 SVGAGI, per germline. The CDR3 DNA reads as TGTGCCACGAGTTCAGGGTCAACTTGGGAAAATGAGCAGTTCTTC. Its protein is CATSSGSTWENEQFF.

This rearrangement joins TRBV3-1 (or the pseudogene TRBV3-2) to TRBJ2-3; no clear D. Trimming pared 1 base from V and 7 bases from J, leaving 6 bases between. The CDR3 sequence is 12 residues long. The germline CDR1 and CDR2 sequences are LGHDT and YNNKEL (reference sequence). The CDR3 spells CASSQGPNTQYF. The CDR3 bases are TGTGCCAGCAGCCAAGGGCCCAATACGCAGTATTTT.

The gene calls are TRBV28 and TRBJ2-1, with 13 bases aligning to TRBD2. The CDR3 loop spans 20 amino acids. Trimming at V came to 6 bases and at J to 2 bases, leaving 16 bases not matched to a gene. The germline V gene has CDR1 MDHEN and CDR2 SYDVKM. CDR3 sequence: CASRSGGLAGVIRPYNEQFF. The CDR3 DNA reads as TGTGCCAGCAGATCAGGAGGACTAGCGGGAGTCATCCGGCCCTACAATGAGCAGTTCTTC.

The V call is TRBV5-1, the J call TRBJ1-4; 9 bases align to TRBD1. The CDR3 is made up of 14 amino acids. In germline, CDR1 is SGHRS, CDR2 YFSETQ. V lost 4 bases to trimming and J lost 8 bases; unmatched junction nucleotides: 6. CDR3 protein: CASSSGQGREKLFF. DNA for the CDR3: TGCGCCAGCAGCAGCGGACAGGGGCGGGAAAAACTGTTTTTT.

The chain's CDR3 is CASSIPDNRYEQYF. Written as DNA, the CDR3 is TGTGCCAGTAGTATCCCAGACAACCGCTACGAGCAGTACTTC. The chain recombines TRBV19 with TRBJ2-7, with unresolved D. CDR1 and CDR2 from the germline V gene are LNHDA and SQIVND (reference sequence). The length of the CDR3 is 14 residues. V shed 3 bases and J shed 3 bases, with 12 bases lying between them.

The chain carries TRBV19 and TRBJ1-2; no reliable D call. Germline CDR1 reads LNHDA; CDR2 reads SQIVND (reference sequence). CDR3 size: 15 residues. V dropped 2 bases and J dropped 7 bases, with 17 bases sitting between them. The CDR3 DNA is TGTGCCAGTAGTATAAAGAGGGTCCCTTTTCGTGGCTACACCTTC. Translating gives CASSIKRVPFRGYTF.

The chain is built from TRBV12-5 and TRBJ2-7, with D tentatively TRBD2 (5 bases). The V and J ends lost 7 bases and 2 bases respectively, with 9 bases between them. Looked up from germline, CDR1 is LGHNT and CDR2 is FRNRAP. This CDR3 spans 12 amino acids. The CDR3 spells CASARGPYEQYF. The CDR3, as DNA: TGTGCTAGTGCCCGAGGGCCCTACGAGCAGTACTTC.

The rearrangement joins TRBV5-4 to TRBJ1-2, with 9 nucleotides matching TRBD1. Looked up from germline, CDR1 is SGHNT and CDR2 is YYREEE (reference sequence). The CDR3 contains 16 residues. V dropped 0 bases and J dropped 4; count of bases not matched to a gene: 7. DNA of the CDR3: TGTGCCAGCAGCTTGGCCTATGGGACAGGGACCTATGGCTACACCTTC. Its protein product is CASSLAYGTGTYGYTF.

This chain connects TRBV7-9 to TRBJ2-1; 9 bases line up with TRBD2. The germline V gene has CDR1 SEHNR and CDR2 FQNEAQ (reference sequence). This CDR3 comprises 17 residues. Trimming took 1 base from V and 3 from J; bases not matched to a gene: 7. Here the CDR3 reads CASSLGASSGDYNEQFF. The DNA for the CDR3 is TGTGCCAGCAGCTTAGGGGCATCTAGCGGGGACTACAATGAGCAGTTCTTC.

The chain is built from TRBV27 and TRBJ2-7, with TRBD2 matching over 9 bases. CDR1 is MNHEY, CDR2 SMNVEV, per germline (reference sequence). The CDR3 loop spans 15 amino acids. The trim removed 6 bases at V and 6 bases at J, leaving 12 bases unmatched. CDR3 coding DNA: TGTGCCAGCAGCTATCCGGGACTAGCTTTTTGCGAGCAGTACTTC. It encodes CASSYPGLAFCEQYF.

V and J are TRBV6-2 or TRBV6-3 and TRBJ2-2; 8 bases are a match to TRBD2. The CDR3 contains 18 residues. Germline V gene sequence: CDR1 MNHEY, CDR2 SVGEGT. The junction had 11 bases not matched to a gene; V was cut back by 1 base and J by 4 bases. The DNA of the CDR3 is TGTGCCAGCAGTTACTGGCACTGGGGTAGCGGGACCACCGGGGAGCTGTTTTTT. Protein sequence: CASSYWHWGSGTTGELFF.

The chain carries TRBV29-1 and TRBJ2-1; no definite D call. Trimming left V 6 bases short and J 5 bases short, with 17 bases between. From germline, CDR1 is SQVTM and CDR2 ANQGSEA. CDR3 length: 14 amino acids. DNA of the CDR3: TGCAGCGTCCCTTCTTATGAAGCACACAATGAGCAGTTCTTC. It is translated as CSVPSYEAHNEQFF.

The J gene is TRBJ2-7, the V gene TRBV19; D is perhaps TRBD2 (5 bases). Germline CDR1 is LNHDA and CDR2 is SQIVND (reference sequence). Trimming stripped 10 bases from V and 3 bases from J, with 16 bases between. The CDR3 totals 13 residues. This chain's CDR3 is CATRRTEDYEQYF. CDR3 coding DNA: TGTGCCACCCGACGGACGGAGGACTACGAGCAGTACTTC.

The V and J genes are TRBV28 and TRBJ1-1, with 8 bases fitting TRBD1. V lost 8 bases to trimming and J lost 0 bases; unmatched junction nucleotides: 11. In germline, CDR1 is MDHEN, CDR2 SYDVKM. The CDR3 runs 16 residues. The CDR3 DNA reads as TGTGCCAGCCATAACCTGGACAGGGTGCTGAACACTGAAGCTTTCTTT. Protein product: CASHNLDRVLNTEAFF.

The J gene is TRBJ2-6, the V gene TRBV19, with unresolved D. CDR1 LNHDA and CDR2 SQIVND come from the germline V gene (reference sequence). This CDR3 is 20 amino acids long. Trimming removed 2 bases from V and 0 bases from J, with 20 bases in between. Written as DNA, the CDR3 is TGTGCCAGTAGTATAACTTTTCTAGGATCCCGTAACTCTGGGGCCAACGTCCTGACTTTC. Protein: CASSITFLGSRNSGANVLTF.

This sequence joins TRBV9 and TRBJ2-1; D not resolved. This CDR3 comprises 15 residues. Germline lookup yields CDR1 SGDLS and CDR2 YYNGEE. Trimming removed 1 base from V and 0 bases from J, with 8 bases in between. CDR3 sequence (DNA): TGTGCCAGCAGCGTATTAAGTAGCTCCTACAATGAGCAGTTCTTC. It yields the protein CASSVLSSSYNEQFF.

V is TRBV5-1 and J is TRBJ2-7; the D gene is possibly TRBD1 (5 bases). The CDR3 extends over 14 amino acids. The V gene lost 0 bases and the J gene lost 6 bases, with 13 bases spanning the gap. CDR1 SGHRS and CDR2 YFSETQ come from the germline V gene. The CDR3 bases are TGCGCCAGCAGCTTGGAGGTGCAACAGGCCGAGCAGTACTTC. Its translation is CASSLEVQQAEQYF.